This passage covers 2 T cell receptor beta chains from one sample sequenced in a study of T cell changes during pregnancy in multiple sclerosis. Clones were read by immunoSEQ multiplex PCR, and TCRdb kept only the in-frame ones, dropping some. This table has nearly 60,000 clones, about 90% appearing once. Specimen: CD4+ T cells from peripheral blood mononuclear cells, collected after pregnancy. These receptor sequences come from a female donor in good health, enrolled as a control in a pregnancy study.

J is TRBJ1-1 and V is TRBV7-2; 8 positions match TRBD1. The CDR3 is made up of 14 amino acids. The V gene's germline CDR1 is SGHTA and CDR2 FQGNSA. J lost 8 bases, V lost 5 bases, and 10 bases had no gene match. The chain's CDR3 is CASSPQGRTGEAFF. CDR3 bases: TGTGCCAGCAGCCCCCAAGGGCGGACAGGGGAAGCTTTCTTT.

This rearrangement joins TRBV5-4 to TRBJ1-1, with unresolved D. The V end lost 4 bases, the J end lost 3 bases, and 16 bases lay between the germline ends. This CDR3 comprises 15 residues. Germline V gives CDR1 SGHNT, CDR2 YYREEE (reference sequence). CDR3 amino acids: CASSRDPRADTEAFF. The DNA for the CDR3 is TGTGCCAGCAGCAGGGATCCGAGGGCCGACACTGAAGCTTTCTTT.